This TCR beta chain came from a study of blood T cell repertoires in COVID-19. Study overall: Spain, Italy and the United States supplied samples that represented acute and convalescent COVID-19.

This clone has a single count. The CDR3 extends over 15 amino acids. Looked up from germline, CDR1 is MDHEN and CDR2 is SYDVKM. V lost 5 bases and J lost 5, with 16 bases in between. Some clones are missing from TCRdb's copy, which holds only in-frame ones; the method was immunoSEQ multiplex PCR. This table holds 650,000 to 800,000 clones, approximately 90% found once. Sequencing was done on a sample of peripheral blood. The TCR originated in a woman aged 18-30 years with acute or convalescent COVID-19. V gene TRBV28 combines with J gene TRBJ1-5; a possible D gene is TRBD1 (6 bases). The CDR3: CASSPPQGRDQPQHF. The CDR3 region has the DNA TGTGCCAGCAGTCCCCCACAGGGAAGAGATCAGCCCCAGCATTTT.